This T cell receptor (beta chain) was profiled in a study of breast tumors, draining lymph nodes, adjacent tissues. On this clonotype itself: This may be a read error: a much more frequent sequence differs by one nucleotide.

TCRdb used MiXCR to reprocess the multiplex PCR reads, holding one entry per CDR3 protein. This sample has about 230,000 distinct CDR3 sequences, with approximately 30% found just once. The lymph nodes were axillary draining lymph nodes from breast cancer patients. Sequences were obtained from axillary lymph node tissue. This clonotype originated in a female donor with breast cancer. Some clones in this sample may be carry-over from other donors' samples.

CDR3 amino acids: CASSYSLSGELLF. The CDR3 bases are TGTGCCAGCAGTTACTCTTTGTCCGGGGAGCTGCTTTTT. V usage is TRBV6-5 and J usage is TRBJ2-2; possibly TRBD2 for D (5 bases). This CDR3 contains 13 residues. Germline assignment: CDR1 MNHEY and CDR2 SVGAGI.